This passage covers 9 T cell receptor beta chains from one sample sequenced in a study of blood T cells in healthy people across ages (dated by TCRdb to between 2015 and 2017). The protocol used for the library was 5' RACE. The sample was run on an Illumina HiSeq 2500. A second PCR of about 6 to 12 cycles was run with a J-beta primer mix and a sample-barcoded 5' primer. TCRdb cleaned the public reads at Q25 with fastp, built clones with MiXCR and kept in-frame beta chains. Identical CDR3 protein sequences are pooled into one entry, listed with their most common genes and DNA. Recorded for this sample are around 790,000 distinct CDR3 sequences; under 45% of them occurred a single time. The top ten clones comprise around 21% of the sample. The sample was blood. These receptors were taken from a man aged 60 to 69 in good health.

The chain carries TRBV7-2 and TRBJ2-3, with TRBD2 matching 11 bases. Germline CDR1 is SGHTA and CDR2 is FQGNSA. Losses at the gene ends were 5 bases for V and 6 bases for J; bases not matched to a gene: 10. CDR3 size: 16 residues. CDR3 nucleotide sequence: TGTGCCAGCAGCCCCTACATTAGCGGGGGGGCTGATACGCAGTATTTT. Its translation: CASSPYISGGADTQYF.

This clonotype was counted only a few times. The V call is TRBV7-2, the J call TRBJ1-2; D remains ambiguous. Germline lookup yields CDR1 SGHTA and CDR2 FQGNSA. V lost 3 bases to trimming and J lost 4 bases, with 6 bases between them. The CDR3 totals 12 residues. The CDR3 DNA is TGTGCCAGCAGCTTCCTGTTCTATGGCTACACCTTC. As protein: CASSFLFYGYTF.

The chain has TRBV11-1 and TRBJ2-3; 7 nucleotides match TRBD1. CDR1 SGHAT and CDR2 FQDESV come from the germline V gene (reference sequence). The CDR3 sequence is 15 residues long. J was trimmed by 5 bases and V by 8 bases; bases with no gene match: 13. This chain's CDR3 is CASGPHRGTGDTQYF. The DNA of the CDR3 is TGTGCCAGCGGCCCCCACAGGGGAACGGGAGATACGCAGTATTTT.

V and J are TRBV9 and TRBJ1-6; 9 positions agree with TRBD1. Germline V gene data show CDR1 as SGDLS and CDR2 as YYNGEE. After removal of 0 bases from V and 14 bases from J, the junction contained 12 bases not matched to a gene. This CDR3 is built from 16 residues. The CDR3 protein is CASSVDPGQGRSTLHF. The CDR3 DNA reads as TGTGCCAGCAGCGTAGATCCGGGACAGGGAAGGAGCACCCTCCACTTT.

In regard to this clonotype: A junction end diverges from the germline sequence, so it may reflect a read error. The CDR3, as DNA: TGTGCCAGCAGTGAATGGATAGGGGGCTCAGTAGATACGCTGTATTTT. Its translation is CASSEWIGGSVDTLYF. V and J are TRBV25-1 and TRBJ2-3, with TRBD1 matching 7 bases. The CDR3 contains 16 residues. Germline loops: CDR1 MGHDK, CDR2 SYGVNS.

The chain couples TRBV19 to TRBJ1-4; 7 bases line up with TRBD1. V trimming: 6 bases; J trimming: 4 bases; junction bases outside the gene matches: 11. Looked up from germline, CDR1 is LNHDA and CDR2 is SQIVND (reference sequence). There are 16 residues in the CDR3. The CDR3 DNA is TGTGCCAGTAGAACGGCTTACCGGGACAGTAATGAAAAACTGTTTTTT. The encoded protein is CASRTAYRDSNEKLFF.

This clonotype was counted a few times. The gene calls are TRBV4-3 and TRBJ2-1; TRBD2 agrees at 11 bases. Looked up from germline, CDR1 is LGHNA and CDR2 is YSLEER. There are 15 residues in the CDR3. V dropped 5 bases and J dropped 7; count of bases not matched to a gene: 7. The CDR3 DNA sequence: TGCGCCAGCAGCGCAGGGACTAGCGGAGCTAATGAGCAGTTCTTC. It codes for CASSAGTSGANEQFF.

The rearrangement joins TRBV2 to TRBJ2-5; 13 bases are shared with TRBD2. The CDR3 is made up of 17 amino acids. With 5 bases clipped from V and 4 bases from J, the junction kept 10 bases outside the gene matches. Germline CDR1 SNHLY, CDR2 FYNNEI. CDR3 region: CASSHTGGLAGSETQYF. For the CDR3, the DNA is TGTGCCAGCAGTCACACCGGGGGACTAGCGGGGTCAGAGACCCAGTACTTC. Variable domain in full (rest from reference TRBV2 and TRBJ2-5): EPEVTQTPSHQVTQMGQEVILRCVPISNHLYFYWYRQILGQKVEFLVSFYNNEISEKSEIFDDQFSVERPDGSNFTLKIRSTKLEDSAMYFCASSHTGGLAGSETQYFGPGTRLLVL.

Comment on this clonotype: Given a much more abundant clone one base away, this may be a read error. V usage is TRBV20-1 and J usage is TRBJ2-1; D is undetermined. The better agreement between TRBJ2-7 and the DNA end casts doubt on the J call. This CDR3 region has 16 residues. Germline assignment: CDR1 DFQATT and CDR2 SNEGSKA (reference sequence). In DNA, the CDR3 is TGCAGTGCTAGAGATCGGCGCGGAAGCTCCTACAATGAGCAGTACTTC. Translation: CSARDRRGSSYNEQYF.